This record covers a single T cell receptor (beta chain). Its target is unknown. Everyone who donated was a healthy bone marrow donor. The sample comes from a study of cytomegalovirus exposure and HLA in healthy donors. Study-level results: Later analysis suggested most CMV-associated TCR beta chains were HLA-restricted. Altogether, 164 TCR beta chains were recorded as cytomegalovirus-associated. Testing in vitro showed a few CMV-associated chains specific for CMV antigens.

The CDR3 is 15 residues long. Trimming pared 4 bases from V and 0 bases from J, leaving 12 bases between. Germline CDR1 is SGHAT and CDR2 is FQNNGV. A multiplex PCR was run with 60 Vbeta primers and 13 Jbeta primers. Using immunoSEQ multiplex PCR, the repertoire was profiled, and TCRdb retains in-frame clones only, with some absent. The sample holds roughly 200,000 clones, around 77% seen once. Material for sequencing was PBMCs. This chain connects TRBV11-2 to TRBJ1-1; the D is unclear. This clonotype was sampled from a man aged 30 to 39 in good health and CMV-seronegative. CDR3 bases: TGTGCCAGCAGCTCTCGAACGGGGTTGAACACTGAAGCTTTCTTT. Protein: CASSSRTGLNTEAFF.